This entry lists 20 T cell receptor beta chains sequenced from one sample in a study of T cell responses to AZD1222 COVID-19 vaccine. Measured with immunoSEQ multiplex PCR; TCRdb has only the in-frame clones, and not every one. The profile shows roughly 90,000 clones, about nine tenths of them singletons. The specimen was peripheral blood, collected 28 days after the second AZD1222 dose. These receptor sequences come from an adult who received the AZD1222 COVID-19 vaccine.

The V gene is TRBV7-8, the J gene TRBJ1-2; D is unresolved. The CDR3 runs 17 residues. Between the trimmed V and J ends, which lost 0 bases and 5 bases, there was a span of 19 bases. Germline lookup yields CDR1 SGHVS and CDR2 FQNEAQ. CDR3 amino acids: CASSLAQFWEAAYGYTF. CDR3 coding DNA: TGTGCCAGCAGCTTAGCTCAGTTCTGGGAAGCGGCGTATGGCTACACCTTC.

V and J are TRBV4-2 and TRBJ2-1, with 8 bases fitting TRBD2. This CDR3 contains 16 residues. V lost 0 bases and J lost 4; bases outside the gene matches: 5. Per germline, CDR1 LGHNA and CDR2 YNFKEQ. The CDR3 bases are TGTGCCAGCAGCCAAGATGAACTAGCGGAATACAATGAGCAGTTCTTC. Protein product: CASSQDELAEYNEQFF.

The rearrangement links TRBV11-3 to TRBJ2-5; perhaps D is TRBD1 or TRBD2 (5 bases each). The germline V and J ends were trimmed by 0 bases and 6 bases, with 5 bases remaining between them. CDR1 is SGHNT and CDR2 is YENEEA in the germline V gene. This CDR3 is 12 amino acids long. The CDR3 is CASSLEGQTQYF. The DNA of the CDR3 is TGTGCCAGCAGCTTAGAGGGACAGACCCAGTACTTC.

The chain uses TRBV7-3 and TRBJ2-1; TRBD2 might be the D (5 bases). Germline V lookup: CDR1 SGHTA, CDR2 FQGTGA. The V gene lost 4 bases and the J gene lost 5 bases, with 12 bases spanning the gap. CDR3 length: 14 amino acids. The CDR3: CASSSGWPDNEQFF. The CDR3 DNA reads as TGTGCCAGCAGCTCGGGATGGCCGGACAATGAGCAGTTCTTC.

The V call is TRBV6-2 or TRBV6-3, the J call TRBJ1-5, with D unclear. V lost 2 bases to trimming and J lost 4 bases, with 6 bases between them. The germline V gene encodes CDR1 MNHEY and CDR2 SVGEGT. The CDR3 runs 13 residues. The CDR3 reads CASSYPGNQPQHF. The CDR3 DNA follows: TGTGCCAGCAGTTACCCCGGGAATCAGCCCCAGCATTTT.

This chain uses TRBV7-8 with TRBJ1-3, with D hard to call. The germline V gene encodes CDR1 SGHVS and CDR2 FQNEAQ. This CDR3 spans 13 amino acids. Trimming removed 6 bases at V and 0 bases at J, with 6 bases between. The CDR3 loop is CASRTSSGNTIYF. DNA for the CDR3: TGTGCCAGCAGGACCAGCTCTGGAAACACCATATATTTT.

The rearrangement uses TRBV24-1 and TRBJ1-2; no clear D gene. This CDR3 spans 14 amino acids. With 0 bases removed from V and 4 bases from J, the gap between germline ends came to 8 bases. Germline V gives CDR1 KGHDR, CDR2 SFDVKD. The CDR3 DNA sequence: TGTGCCACCAGTGATTTGGAGGGAGTCTATGGCTACACCTTC. This sequence encodes CATSDLEGVYGYTF.

The rearrangement joins TRBV5-1 to TRBJ1-2; D remains ambiguous. CDR1 SGHRS and CDR2 YFSETQ come from the germline V gene. The CDR3 consists of 14 residues. The germline V and J ends were trimmed by 1 base and 6 bases, with 13 bases remaining between them. The CDR3 DNA reads as TGCGCCAGCAGCTTGACCCCCGTTCGACATGGCTACACCTTC. Its protein product is CASSLTPVRHGYTF.

This clone was picked up one time. V gene TRBV6-6 combines with J gene TRBJ2-6; the match to TRBD1 covers 8 bases. After removal of 5 bases from V and 2 bases from J, the junction contained 8 bases not matched to a gene. Germline V gene sequence: CDR1 MNHNY, CDR2 SVGAGI (reference sequence). The CDR3 extends over 17 amino acids. The CDR3: CASSQIGQGAGANVLTF. CDR3 sequence (DNA): TGTGCCAGCAGTCAAATCGGACAGGGCGCTGGGGCCAACGTCCTGACTTTC.

CDR3 nucleotides: TGTGCCAGCAGTTACGGGACAGACTACGAGCAGTACTTC. It encodes CASSYGTDYEQYF. The J gene is TRBJ2-7, the V gene TRBV6-5; 7 bases map to TRBD1. This CDR3 is built from 13 residues. Per germline, CDR1 MNHEY and CDR2 SVGAGI. The J segment lost 3 bases and the V segment lost 2 bases, leaving 1 base of the junction unmatched.

The chain recombines TRBV28 with TRBJ1-1; D uncertain. Germline V gives CDR1 MDHEN, CDR2 SYDVKM. V was cut by 3 bases and J by 4 bases, with 12 bases left in between. The CDR3 covers 14 residues. DNA for the CDR3: TGTGCCAGCAGTTTGGGCGGGTATTTCACTGAAGCTTTCTTT. This encodes CASSLGGYFTEAFF.

The V and J genes are TRBV7-8 and TRBJ1-5; perhaps TRBD1 as D (6 bases). Trimming cost V 0 bases and J 1 base, with 10 bases left between them. Germline V lookup: CDR1 SGHVS, CDR2 FQNEAQ. This CDR3 is 16 amino acids long. The DNA for the CDR3 is TGTGCCAGCAGCTTAGCGGGGGGGGCAAGCAATCAGCCCCAGCATTTT. It yields the protein CASSLAGGASNQPQHF.

The rearrangement uses TRBV15 and TRBJ2-7; TRBD2 matches at 12 bases. The CDR3 is made up of 15 amino acids. Trimming took 1 base from V and 4 from J; bases not matched to a gene: 2. Per germline, CDR1 LNHNV and CDR2 YYDKDF (reference sequence). For the CDR3, the DNA is TGTGCCACCAGCAGAGTAACTAGCGGGGGGTACGAGCAGTACTTC. This codes for CATSRVTSGGYEQYF.

This sequence joins TRBV7-6 and TRBJ2-6; D is ambiguous. The germline gives CDR1 SGHVS, CDR2 FNYEAQ. The CDR3 covers 18 residues. Deletions cut 0 bases from V and 0 bases from J, with 12 bases between. The CDR3 region has the DNA TGTGCCAGCAGCTTAGCCCCAGATCTATACTCTGGGGCCAACGTCCTGACTTTC. It specifies CASSLAPDLYSGANVLTF.

This clone was observed a few times. The genes are TRBV10-3 and TRBJ1-1, with 9 bases identical to TRBD1. V lost 3 bases and J lost 3; bases outside the gene matches: 5. Germline V gene sequence: CDR1 ENHRY, CDR2 SYGVKD. This CDR3 contains 15 residues. The CDR3 is CAISEPGQGYTEAFF. DNA of the CDR3: TGTGCCATCAGTGAACCGGGACAGGGTTACACTGAAGCTTTCTTT.

The CDR3 DNA reads TGTGCCAGCAGTAATCAGCGGGGCTCTTACAATGAGCAGTTCTTC. Protein sequence: CASSNQRGSYNEQFF. This sequence joins TRBV5-6 and TRBJ2-1; 7 bases align to TRBD2. With V trimmed by 5 bases and J by 4 bases, 9 bases remained unmatched. This CDR3 comprises 15 residues. Germline lookup yields CDR1 SGHDT and CDR2 YYEEEE.

As for this clone: Other DNA sequences in this sample translate to the same CDR3. The chain combines TRBV5-1 with TRBJ2-2; the match to TRBD1 covers 7 bases. Unmatched junction bases numbered 1, after V lost 0 bases and J lost 2 bases. Germline CDR1 SGHRS, CDR2 YFSETQ. The CDR3 sequence is 15 residues long. CDR3: CASSLGQGNTGELFF. The CDR3 DNA sequence: TGCGCCAGCAGCTTGGGACAGGGCAACACCGGGGAGCTGTTTTTT.

This clone was found a few times. This chain uses TRBV24-1 with TRBJ1-2, with 9 bases fitting TRBD1. CDR3 size: 14 residues. Germline CDR1 reads KGHDR; CDR2 reads SFDVKD. The junction had 4 bases not matched to a gene; V was cut back by 2 bases and J by 7 bases. CDR3 amino acids: CATSDSWTGAGYTF. The DNA for the CDR3 is TGTGCCACCAGTGATTCTTGGACAGGGGCTGGCTACACCTTC.

The rearrangement links TRBV7-2 to TRBJ2-7; a weak D match, TRBD1 (6 bases). CDR3 length: 14 residues. Germline-derived CDR1 and CDR2 are SGHTA and FQGNSA. V lost 4 bases, J lost 2 bases, and 12 bases lay in between. The CDR3 DNA is TGTGCCAGCAGCTCGATGACAGGCCCCTACGAGCAGTACTTC. Translating it yields CASSSMTGPYEQYF.

V gene TRBV6-2 or TRBV6-3 combines with J gene TRBJ1-1, with a tentative D call TRBD1 (5 bases). Germline CDR1 is MNHEY and CDR2 is SVGEGT. V lost 2 bases to trimming and J lost 0 bases, with 10 bases between them. The length of the CDR3 is 15 residues. Here the CDR3 DNA reads TGTGCCAGCAGTTACGGGGCGTTACTGAACACTGAAGCTTTCTTT. Its translation: CASSYGALLNTEAFF.